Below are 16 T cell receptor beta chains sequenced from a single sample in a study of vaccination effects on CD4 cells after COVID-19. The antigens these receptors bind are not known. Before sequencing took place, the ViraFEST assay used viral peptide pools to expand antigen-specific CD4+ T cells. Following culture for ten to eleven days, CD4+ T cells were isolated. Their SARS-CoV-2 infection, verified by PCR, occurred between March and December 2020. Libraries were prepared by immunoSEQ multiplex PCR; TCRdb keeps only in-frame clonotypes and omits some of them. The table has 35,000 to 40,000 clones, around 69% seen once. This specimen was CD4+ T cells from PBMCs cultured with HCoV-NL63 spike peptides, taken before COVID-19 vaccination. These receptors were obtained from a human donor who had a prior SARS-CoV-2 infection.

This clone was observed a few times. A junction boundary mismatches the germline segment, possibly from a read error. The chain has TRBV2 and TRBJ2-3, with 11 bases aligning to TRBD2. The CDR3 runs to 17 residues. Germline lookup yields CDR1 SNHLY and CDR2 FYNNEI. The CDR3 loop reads CASNERLSGRAVDTQYF. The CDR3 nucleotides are TGTGCCAGCAATGAAAGGCTTAGCGGGAGGGCCGTCGATACGCAGTATTTT.

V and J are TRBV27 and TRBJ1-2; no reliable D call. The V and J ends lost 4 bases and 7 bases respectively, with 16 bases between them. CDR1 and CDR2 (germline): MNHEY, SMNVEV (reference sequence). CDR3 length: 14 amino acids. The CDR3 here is CASSSIGVVSGYTF. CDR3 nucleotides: TGTGCCAGCAGTTCTATCGGGGTAGTTAGTGGCTACACCTTC.

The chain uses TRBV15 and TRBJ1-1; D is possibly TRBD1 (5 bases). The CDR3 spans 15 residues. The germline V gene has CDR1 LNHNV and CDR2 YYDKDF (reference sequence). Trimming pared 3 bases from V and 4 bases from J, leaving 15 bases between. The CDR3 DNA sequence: TGTGCCACCAGCAGTGGGGACCATTCTCGCACTGAAGCTTTCTTT. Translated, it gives CATSSGDHSRTEAFF.

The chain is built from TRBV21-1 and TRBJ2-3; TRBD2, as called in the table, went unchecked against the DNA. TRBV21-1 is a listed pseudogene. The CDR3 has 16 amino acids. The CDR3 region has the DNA TGTGCCAGCAGCAACGGACTGAAGCCCGACCTAGGGACGCAGTATTTT. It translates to CASSNGLKPDLGTQYF.

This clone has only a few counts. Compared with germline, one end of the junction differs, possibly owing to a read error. The CDR3 bases are TGTGCCATCAGCGATACAGGGGGCAAACAGCCCCAGCATTTT. This gives the protein CAISDTGGKQPQHF. This sequence joins TRBV10-3 and TRBJ1-5; 9 nucleotides match TRBD1. Germline V CDR1 and CDR2: ENHRY, SYGVKD. The CDR3 runs 14 residues.

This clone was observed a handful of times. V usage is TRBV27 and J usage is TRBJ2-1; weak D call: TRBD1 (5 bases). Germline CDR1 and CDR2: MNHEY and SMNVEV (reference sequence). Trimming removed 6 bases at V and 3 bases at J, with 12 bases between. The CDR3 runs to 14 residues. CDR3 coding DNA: TGTGCCAGCAGCTCAGGGATAAGCTACAATGAGCAGTTCTTC. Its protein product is CASSSGISYNEQFF.

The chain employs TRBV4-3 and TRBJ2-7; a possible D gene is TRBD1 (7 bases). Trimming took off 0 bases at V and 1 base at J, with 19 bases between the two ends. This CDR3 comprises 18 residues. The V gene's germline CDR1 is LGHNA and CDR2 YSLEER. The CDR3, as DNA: TGCGCCAGCAGCCAAGATCCCGGAGGGACAGAGGGATCCTACGAGCAGTACTTC. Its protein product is CASSQDPGGTEGSYEQYF.

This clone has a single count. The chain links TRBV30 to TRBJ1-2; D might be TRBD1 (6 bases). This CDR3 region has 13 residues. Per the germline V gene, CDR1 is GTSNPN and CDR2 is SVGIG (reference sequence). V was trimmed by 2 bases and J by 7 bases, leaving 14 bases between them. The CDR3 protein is CAWSLPTGGGYTF. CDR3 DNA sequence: TGTGCCTGGAGTCTCCCGACAGGCGGTGGCTACACCTTC.

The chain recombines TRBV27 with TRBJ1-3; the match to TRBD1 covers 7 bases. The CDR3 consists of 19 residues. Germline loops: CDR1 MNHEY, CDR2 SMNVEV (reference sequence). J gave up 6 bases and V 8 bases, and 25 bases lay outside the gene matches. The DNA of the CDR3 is TGTGCCAGCGGATCGGGGCTAATTTGGGTGGGCCAGGGGGTAAACACCATATATTTT. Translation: CASGSGLIWVGQGVNTIYF.

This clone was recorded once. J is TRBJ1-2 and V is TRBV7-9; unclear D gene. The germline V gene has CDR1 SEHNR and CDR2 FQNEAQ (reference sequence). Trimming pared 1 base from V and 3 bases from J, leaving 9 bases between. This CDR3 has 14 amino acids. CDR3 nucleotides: TGTGCCAGCAGCTTAGGGGCGGCGGACTATGGCTACACCTTC. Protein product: CASSLGAADYGYTF.

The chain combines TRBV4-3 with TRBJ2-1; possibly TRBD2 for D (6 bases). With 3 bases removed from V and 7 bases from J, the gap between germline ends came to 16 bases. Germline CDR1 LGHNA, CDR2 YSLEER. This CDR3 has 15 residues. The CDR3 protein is CASSQEPWAGNEQFF. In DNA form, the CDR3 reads TGCGCCAGCAGCCAGGAACCCTGGGCGGGAAATGAGCAGTTCTTC.

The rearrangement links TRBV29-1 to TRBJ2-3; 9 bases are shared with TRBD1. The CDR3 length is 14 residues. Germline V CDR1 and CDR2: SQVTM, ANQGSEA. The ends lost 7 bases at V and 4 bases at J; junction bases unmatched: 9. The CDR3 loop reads CSAGQGRLSDTQYF. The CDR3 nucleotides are TGCAGCGCAGGACAGGGGCGGTTGTCAGATACGCAGTATTTT.

The CDR3, as DNA: TGTGCCAGCAGCCTACGCTCAGATACGCAGTATTTT. Translating it yields CASSLRSDTQYF. The genes are TRBV7-2 and TRBJ2-3; the D is unclear. Trimming removed 5 bases at V and 4 bases at J, with 7 bases between. CDR3 size: 12 residues. Germline CDR1 is SGHTA and CDR2 is FQGNSA. The entire variable domain, with the rest obtained from reference TRBV7-2 and TRBJ2-3, is as follows: GAGVSQSPSNKVTEKGKDVELRCDPISGHTALYWYRQSLGQGLEFLIYFQGNSAPDKSGLPSDRFSAERTGGSVSTLTIQRTQQEDSAVYLCASSLRSDTQYFGPGTRLTVL.

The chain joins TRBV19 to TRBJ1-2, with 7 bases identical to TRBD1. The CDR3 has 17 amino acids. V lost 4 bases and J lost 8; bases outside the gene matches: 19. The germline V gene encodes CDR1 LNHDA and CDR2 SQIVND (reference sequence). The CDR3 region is CASSNSGRGPVVDGYTF. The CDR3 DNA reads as TGTGCCAGTAGTAACTCGGGGAGGGGGCCAGTAGTTGACGGCTACACCTTC.

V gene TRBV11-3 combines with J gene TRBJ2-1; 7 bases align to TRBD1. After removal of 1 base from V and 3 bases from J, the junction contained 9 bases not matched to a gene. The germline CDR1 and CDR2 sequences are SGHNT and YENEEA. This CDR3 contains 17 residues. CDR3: CASSLGVAGTVYNEQFF. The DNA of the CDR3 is TGTGCCAGCAGCTTAGGGGTTGCTGGGACAGTCTACAATGAGCAGTTCTTC.

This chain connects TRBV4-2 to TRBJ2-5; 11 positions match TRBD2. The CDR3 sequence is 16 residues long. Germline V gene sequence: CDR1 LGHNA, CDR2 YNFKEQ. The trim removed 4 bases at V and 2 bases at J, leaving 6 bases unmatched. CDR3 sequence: CASSPSGTSGQETQYF. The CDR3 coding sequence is TGTGCCAGCAGCCCCTCCGGGACTAGCGGTCAAGAGACCCAGTACTTC.